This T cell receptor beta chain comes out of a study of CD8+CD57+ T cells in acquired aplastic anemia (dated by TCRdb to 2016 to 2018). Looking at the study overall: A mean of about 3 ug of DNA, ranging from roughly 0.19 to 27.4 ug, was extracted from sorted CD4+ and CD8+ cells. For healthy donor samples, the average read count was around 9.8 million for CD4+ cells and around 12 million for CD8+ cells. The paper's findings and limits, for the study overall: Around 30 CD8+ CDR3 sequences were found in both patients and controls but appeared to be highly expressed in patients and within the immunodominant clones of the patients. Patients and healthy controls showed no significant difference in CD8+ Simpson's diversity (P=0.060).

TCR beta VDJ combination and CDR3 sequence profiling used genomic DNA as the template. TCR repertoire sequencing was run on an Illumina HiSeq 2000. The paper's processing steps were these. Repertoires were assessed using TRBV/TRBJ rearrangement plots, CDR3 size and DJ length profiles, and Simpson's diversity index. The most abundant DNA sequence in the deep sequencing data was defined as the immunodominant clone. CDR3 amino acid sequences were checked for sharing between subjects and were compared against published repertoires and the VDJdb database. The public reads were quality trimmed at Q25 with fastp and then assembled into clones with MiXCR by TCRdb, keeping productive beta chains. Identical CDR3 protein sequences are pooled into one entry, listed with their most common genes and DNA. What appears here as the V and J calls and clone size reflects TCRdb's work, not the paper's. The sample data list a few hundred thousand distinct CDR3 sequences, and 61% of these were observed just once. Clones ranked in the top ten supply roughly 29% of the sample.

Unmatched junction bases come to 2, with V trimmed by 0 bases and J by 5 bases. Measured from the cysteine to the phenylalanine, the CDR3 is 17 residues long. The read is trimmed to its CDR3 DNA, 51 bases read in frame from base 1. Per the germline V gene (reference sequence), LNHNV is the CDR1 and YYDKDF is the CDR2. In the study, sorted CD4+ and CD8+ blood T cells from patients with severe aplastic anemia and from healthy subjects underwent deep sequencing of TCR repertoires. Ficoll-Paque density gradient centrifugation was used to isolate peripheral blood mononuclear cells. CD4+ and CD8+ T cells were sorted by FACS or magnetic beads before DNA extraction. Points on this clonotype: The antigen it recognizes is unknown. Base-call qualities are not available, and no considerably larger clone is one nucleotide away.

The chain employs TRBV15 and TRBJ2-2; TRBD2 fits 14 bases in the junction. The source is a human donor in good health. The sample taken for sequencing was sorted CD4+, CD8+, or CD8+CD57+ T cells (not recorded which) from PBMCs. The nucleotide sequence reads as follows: TGTGCCACCAGCAGAGATTGGACTAGCGGGAGGACCGGGGAGCTGTTTTTT. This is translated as CATSRDWTSGRTGELFF.